What follows are 25 T cell receptor beta chains derived from one specimen sequenced in a study of blood T cell repertoires in COVID-19. This table comes from immunoSEQ multiplex PCR, and its TCRdb copy is limited to in-frame clones, with some not included. The data show a few hundred thousand clones, 80% to 90% seen once. Sequenced input: PBMCs or T cells enriched from blood (not recorded which). The receptors come from a woman aged 40 to 50 with acute COVID-19.

This clone was seen more than once but under ten times. This chain connects TRBV7-3 to TRBJ2-1; 9 nucleotides agree with TRBD1. This CDR3 has 14 residues. Unmatched junction bases numbered 3, after V lost 4 bases and J lost 5 bases. Germline CDR1 and CDR2: SGHTA and FQGTGA. This chain's CDR3 is CASSSGQGNNEQFF. CDR3 sequence (DNA): TGTGCCAGCAGCTCGGGACAGGGCAACAATGAGCAGTTCTTC.

This clone was seen only a few times. The V call is TRBV29-1, the J call TRBJ1-1, with D possibly being TRBD1 (6 bases). This CDR3 comprises 13 residues. V lost 6 bases to trimming and J lost 3 bases, with 14 bases between them. Germline V lookup: CDR1 SQVTM, CDR2 ANQGSEA. The CDR3 protein is CSVKRGGDTEAFF. As DNA, the CDR3 is TGCAGCGTCAAAAGGGGGGGGGACACTGAAGCTTTCTTT. The full variable domain, rest sourced from reference TRBV29-1 and TRBJ1-1, is SAVISQKPSRDICQRGTSLTIQCQVDSQVTMMFWYRQQPGQSLTLIATANQGSEATYESGFVIDKFPISRPNLTFSTLTVSNMSPEDSSIYLCSVKRGGDTEAFFGQGTRLTVV.

The chain couples TRBV11-2 to TRBJ2-5; 8 bases line up with TRBD2. This CDR3 region has 13 residues. Trimming at V came to 4 bases and at J to 5 bases, leaving 3 bases not matched to a gene. Germline assignment: CDR1 SGHAT and CDR2 FQNNGV. CDR3 sequence reads: CASSSGGGETQYF. In DNA, the CDR3 is TGTGCCAGCAGCTCGGGGGGGGGCGAGACCCAGTACTTC.

This clone was observed a single time. The gene calls are TRBV4-2 and TRBJ2-1; 14 positions agree with TRBD2. This CDR3 has 15 amino acids. Germline loops: CDR1 LGHNA, CDR2 YNFKEQ. The J segment lost 10 bases and the V segment lost 2 bases, leaving 4 bases of the junction unmatched. CDR3 protein: CASSQPGLAGDEQFF. For the CDR3, the DNA is TGTGCCAGCAGCCAACCGGGACTAGCGGGAGACGAGCAGTTCTTC.

This clone was counted a few times. The chain couples TRBV25-1 to TRBJ2-7; D is uncertain. Germline V lookup: CDR1 MGHDK, CDR2 SYGVNS. The CDR3 covers 11 residues. Trimming removed 5 bases from V and 2 bases from J, with 4 bases in between. CDR3: CASSRAYEQYF. The CDR3 DNA reads TGTGCCAGCAGTCGAGCCTACGAGCAGTACTTC.

CDR3: CASSAGTGSYEQYF. CDR3 DNA: TGTGCCAGCAGCGCCGGGACAGGGTCCTACGAGCAGTACTTC. V gene TRBV5-6 combines with J gene TRBJ2-7, with 9 bases that match TRBD1. Germline lookup yields CDR1 SGHDT and CDR2 YYEEEE. Trimming took 4 bases from V and 1 from J; bases not matched to a gene: 3. The CDR3 length is 14 residues.

This rearrangement joins TRBV7-9 to TRBJ1-1; the D gene is possibly TRBD1 (5 bases). V gave up 1 base and J gave up 1 base, with 13 bases separating them. The CDR3 is 16 amino acids. CDR1 and CDR2 from the germline V gene are SEHNR and FQNEAQ (reference sequence). DNA of the CDR3: TGTGCCAGCAGCTTAGAGGCCGGGGGGAGGAACACTGAAGCTTTCTTT. Encoded protein: CASSLEAGGRNTEAFF.

This clone occurred once. The chain employs TRBV7-3 and TRBJ2-1; 11 nucleotides align to TRBD2. Germline V gene sequence: CDR1 SGHTA, CDR2 FQGTGA. This CDR3 region has 17 residues. V dropped 5 bases and J dropped 3; count of bases not matched to a gene: 9. The chain's CDR3 is CASSASGLAGIYNEQFF. The DNA for the CDR3 is TGTGCCAGCAGCGCCTCCGGACTAGCGGGTATCTACAATGAGCAGTTCTTC.

This rearrangement joins TRBV6-5 to TRBJ1-1; D is unresolved. Germline values: CDR1 MNHEY, CDR2 SVGAGI. This CDR3 contains 14 residues. V lost 2 bases and J lost 2, with 9 bases in between. The CDR3, as DNA: TGTGCCAGCAGTTACCTGAGCTATAACACTGAAGCTTTCTTT. Translated, it gives CASSYLSYNTEAFF.

The chain carries TRBV5-4 and TRBJ2-3, with D uncertain. Germline V CDR1 and CDR2: SGHNT, YYREEE (reference sequence). This CDR3 spans 14 amino acids. Trimming removed 6 bases at V and 1 base at J, with 12 bases between. The CDR3 here is CASTPWSGTDTQYF. CDR3 in DNA: TGTGCCAGCACCCCTTGGAGCGGCACAGATACGCAGTATTTT.

The CDR3 sequence is CASSQGAGVTDTQYF. As DNA, the CDR3 is TGTGCCAGCAGCCAAGGGGCCGGGGTTACAGATACGCAGTATTTT. This chain connects TRBV3-1 (or the pseudogene TRBV3-2) to TRBJ2-3, with D perhaps TRBD2 (5 bases). This CDR3 is 15 amino acids long. Germline CDR1 and CDR2: LGHDT and YNNKEL (reference sequence). Trimming shortened V by 1 base and J by 3 bases, and 11 bases separated the two germline ends.

The chain uses TRBV28 and TRBJ1-5; D unclear. The germline gives CDR1 MDHEN, CDR2 SYDVKM. CDR3 length: 13 residues. Deletions cut 7 bases from V and 2 bases from J, with 9 bases between. CDR3 sequence: CASNSIGNQPQHF. In nucleotides, the CDR3 is TGTGCCAGCAACTCCATAGGCAATCAGCCCCAGCATTTT.

The chain joins TRBV2 to TRBJ1-1, with 8 bases lining up with TRBD1. The junction had 5 bases not matched to a gene; V was cut back by 4 bases and J by 4 bases. There are 14 residues in the CDR3. Germline V gene data show CDR1 as SNHLY and CDR2 as FYNNEI. CDR3 protein: CASSGAGGLTEAFF. CDR3 nucleotide sequence: TGTGCCAGCAGTGGGGCAGGGGGCCTCACTGAAGCTTTCTTT.

The chain uses TRBV28 and TRBJ2-7; weak D call: TRBD1 (5 bases). V dropped 8 bases and J dropped 2 bases, with 10 bases sitting between them. This CDR3 contains 12 residues. Germline V gene sequence: CDR1 MDHEN, CDR2 SYDVKM. DNA of the CDR3: TGTGCCAGCCTGGACATCACCTACGAGCAGTACTTC. Protein sequence: CASLDITYEQYF.

The rearrangement uses TRBV28 and TRBJ1-5, with 11 bases fitting TRBD1. The J segment lost 0 bases and the V segment lost 9 bases, leaving 16 bases of the junction unmatched. The CDR3 length is 19 residues. Per germline, CDR1 MDHEN and CDR2 SYDVKM. The CDR3 nucleotides read TGTGCCAGTACGGGGGCCGGGACAGGGGGAGCTTATAGCAATCAGCCCCAGCATTTT. Protein product: CASTGAGTGGAYSNQPQHF. The full variable domain, completed using reference TRBV28 and TRBJ1-5, is DVKVTQSSRYLVKRTGEKVFLECVQDMDHENMFWYRQDPGLGLRLIYFSYDVKMKEKGDIPEGYSVSREKKERFSLILESASTNQTSMYLCASTGAGTGGAYSNQPQHFGDGTRLSIL.

V is TRBV7-9 and J is TRBJ2-7; 13 bases line up with TRBD2. CDR3 length equals 18 residues. The V gene end was trimmed by 5 bases and the J gene end by 4 bases; junction bases not matched to a gene: 14. In germline, CDR1 is SEHNR, CDR2 FQNEAQ (reference sequence). CDR3 sequence: CASSQPETSGRNMYEQYF. As DNA, the CDR3 is TGTGCCAGCAGCCAGCCGGAGACTAGCGGGAGGAATATGTACGAGCAGTACTTC.

The sample holds one count of this clone. V gene TRBV12-5 combines with J gene TRBJ1-1; 9 positions match TRBD1. This CDR3 has 14 amino acids. CDR1 is LGHNT and CDR2 is FRNRAP in the germline V gene. The ends lost 5 bases at V and 4 bases at J; junction bases unmatched: 5. CDR3 region: CASGAGTGSTEAFF. The CDR3 DNA follows: TGTGCTAGTGGTGCCGGGACAGGGAGCACTGAAGCTTTCTTT.

V usage is TRBV10-2 and J usage is TRBJ1-5; D uncertain. This CDR3 spans 14 amino acids. Between the trimmed V and J ends, which lost 5 bases and 1 base, there was a span of 9 bases. Germline lookup yields CDR1 WSHSY and CDR2 SAAADI. The CDR3 sequence: CASSSRKSNQPQHF. DNA for the CDR3: TGCGCCAGCAGTTCGAGAAAAAGCAATCAGCCCCAGCATTTT.

This chain links TRBV6-7 with TRBJ2-7; D is perhaps TRBD2 (5 bases). TRBV6-7 is reported as an ORF; its role is uncertain. The CDR3 consists of 15 residues. The ends were cut back, 4 bases at V and 2 bases at J, with 15 bases in the middle. The DNA of the CDR3 is TGTGCCAGCAGTTTCCATCGGGGTTCCGCCTACGAGCAGTACTTC. It translates to CASSFHRGSAYEQYF.

This chain connects TRBV7-6 to TRBJ2-1, with 8 bases matching TRBD2. V lost 3 bases and J lost 5; bases outside the gene matches: 6. Germline CDR1 reads SGHVS; CDR2 reads FNYEAQ. The CDR3 totals 15 residues. Written as DNA, the CDR3 is TGTGCCAGCAGCTTTAGCGGGAATAGAGACAATGAGCAGTTCTTC. Amino acids: CASSFSGNRDNEQFF.

This chain connects TRBV11-2 to TRBJ2-2, with 8 nucleotides matching TRBD1. Germline V lookup: CDR1 SGHAT, CDR2 FQNNGV. V dropped 1 base and J dropped 5; count of bases not matched to a gene: 9. This CDR3 contains 17 residues. The CDR3 DNA follows: TGTGCCAGCAGCTTAGTGGGTAACAGGGGGGAGACCGGGGAGCTGTTTTTT. It codes for CASSLVGNRGETGELFF.

This clone appeared a single time. In nucleotides, the CDR3 is TGCAGCGTTGACGCGCGGGAGTTGGCAGATACGCAGTATTTT. Amino acid sequence: CSVDARELADTQYF. V gene TRBV29-1 combines with J gene TRBJ2-3; the match to TRBD2 covers 7 bases. Germline values: CDR1 SQVTM, CDR2 ANQGSEA. J was trimmed by 4 bases and V by 3 bases; bases with no gene match: 7. This CDR3 spans 14 amino acids.

This chain joins TRBV25-1 and TRBJ2-2; 8 bases align to TRBD2. This CDR3 contains 14 residues. Germline V gene lookup returns CDR1 MGHDK and CDR2 SYGVNS. The J segment lost 5 bases and the V segment lost 8 bases, leaving 7 bases of the junction unmatched. The CDR3 DNA reads TGTGCCAGCTCCCCGGGGGGGCGAACCGGGGAGCTGTTTTTT. Protein sequence: CASSPGGRTGELFF.

The rearrangement joins TRBV19 to TRBJ2-2, with 7 bases fitting TRBD1. CDR3 length equals 13 residues. With 9 bases clipped from V and 6 bases from J, the junction kept 7 bases outside the gene matches. CDR1 is LNHDA and CDR2 is SQIVND in the germline V gene (reference sequence). CDR3 loop: CASIAQGAGELFF. The CDR3 DNA reads as TGTGCCAGCATTGCCCAGGGGGCCGGGGAGCTGTTTTTT.

This rearrangement joins TRBV10-3 to TRBJ2-7; possible D gene TRBD2, 6 bases. Germline CDR1 reads ENHRY; CDR2 reads SYGVKD. The CDR3 spans 12 residues. With 6 bases removed from V and 6 bases from J, the gap between germline ends came to 12 bases. The CDR3 region has the DNA TGTGCCATCAGCCTACCGGAGGGCGAGCAGTACTTC. It specifies CAISLPEGEQYF.